This T cell receptor (beta chain) was sequenced for a study of long-term antiretroviral therapy in people with HIV. Cryopreserved PBMC samples of about 0.95-10 million cells were used for DNA extraction. They ran version v3.0 of the immunoSEQ assay at survey level. Measured with immunoSEQ multiplex PCR; TCRdb has only the in-frame clones, and not every one. The sample lists 25,000 to 35,000 clones; 70% to 90% were seen once. The TCR sequence derives from a man aged 18 to 29 with HIV. This sample comprised unsorted PBMCs, obtained 0.8 years before starting antiretroviral therapy.

In DNA, the CDR3 is TGTGCCAGCAGCTTGGTTGGCGTAGGGGCTGAAGCTTTCTTT. Translation gives CASSLVGVGAEAFF. The chain links TRBV5-4 to TRBJ1-1; a weak D match, TRBD1 (5 bases). Trimming took 0 bases from V and 6 from J, leaving 12 bases between them. This CDR3 contains 14 residues. Germline CDR1 is SGHNT and CDR2 is YYREEE (reference sequence).